The present TCR beta chain was sequenced within a study of OX40 agonist ivuxolimab in advanced cancers. About the research overall: Patients enrolled in dose escalation were diagnosed with hepatocellular carcinoma, melanoma, renal cell or head and neck cancer. Mean age approximately 66 years, range about 20 to 90; around 80% male. Study-level points and caveats: Expanded clones belonging to CD8+ T cells outnumbered, on average, those of CD4+. Among the nonresponders, some also had low normalized T-cell clonal expansion.

The assay was immunoSEQ multiplex PCR, and TCRdb's table has in-frame clones only and misses some. The table has about 53,000 clones, about four fifths seen once. With regard to this clone: As yet, its antigen is unknown.

Sequenced here: CD4+ or CD8+ T cells sorted from blood, sampled in a trial of the OX40 agonist ivuxolimab. This clonotype was sampled from an adult with an advanced solid tumor such as melanoma, head and neck, liver or kidney cancer.

CDR3 sequence reads: CASSLAATSYEQYF. In nucleotides, the CDR3 is TGCGCCAGCAGCTTGGCGGCCACCTCTTACGAGCAGTACTTC. The chain combines TRBV5-1 with TRBJ2-7; unclear D gene. Trimming removed 0 bases at V and 4 bases at J, with 11 bases between. The CDR3 sequence is 14 residues long. Germline V CDR1 and CDR2: SGHRS, YFSETQ.